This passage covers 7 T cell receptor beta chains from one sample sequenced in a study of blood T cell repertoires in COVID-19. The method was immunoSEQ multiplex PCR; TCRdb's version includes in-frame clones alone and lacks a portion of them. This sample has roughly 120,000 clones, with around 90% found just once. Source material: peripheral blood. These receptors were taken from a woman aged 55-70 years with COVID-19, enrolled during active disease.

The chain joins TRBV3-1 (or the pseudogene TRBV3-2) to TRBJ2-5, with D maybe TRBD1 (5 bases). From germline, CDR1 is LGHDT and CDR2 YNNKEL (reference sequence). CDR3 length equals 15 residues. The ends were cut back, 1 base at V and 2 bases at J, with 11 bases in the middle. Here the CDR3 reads CASSQGKGLQETQYF. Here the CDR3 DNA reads TGTGCCAGCAGCCAAGGGAAGGGGTTACAAGAGACCCAGTACTTC.

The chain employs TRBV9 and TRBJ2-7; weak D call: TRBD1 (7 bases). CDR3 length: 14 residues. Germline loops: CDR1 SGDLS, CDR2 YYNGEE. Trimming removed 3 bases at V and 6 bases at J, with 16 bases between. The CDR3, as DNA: TGTGCCAGCAGCGAACAGAGTCAGGGGGGCGAGCAGTACTTC. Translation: CASSEQSQGGEQYF.

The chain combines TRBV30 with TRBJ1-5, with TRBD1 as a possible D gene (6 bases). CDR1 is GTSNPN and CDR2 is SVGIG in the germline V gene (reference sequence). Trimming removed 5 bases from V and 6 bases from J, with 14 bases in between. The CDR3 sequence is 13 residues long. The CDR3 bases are TGTGCCTGGTCCCGACAGGTCGGTCAGCCCCAGCATTTT. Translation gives CAWSRQVGQPQHF.

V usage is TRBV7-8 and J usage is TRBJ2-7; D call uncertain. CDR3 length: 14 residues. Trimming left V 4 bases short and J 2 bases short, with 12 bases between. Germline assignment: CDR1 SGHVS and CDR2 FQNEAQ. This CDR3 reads CASSSPLKAYEQYF. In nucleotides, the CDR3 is TGTGCCAGCAGCTCCCCGCTAAAAGCCTACGAGCAGTACTTC.

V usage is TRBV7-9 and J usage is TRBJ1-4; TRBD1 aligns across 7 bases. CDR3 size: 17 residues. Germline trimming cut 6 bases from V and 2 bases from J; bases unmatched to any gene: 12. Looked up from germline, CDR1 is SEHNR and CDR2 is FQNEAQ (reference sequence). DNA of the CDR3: TGTGCCAGCAGAAGGTCTGGAGGGGGCCGCACTAATGAAAAACTGTTTTTT. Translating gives CASRRSGGGRTNEKLFF. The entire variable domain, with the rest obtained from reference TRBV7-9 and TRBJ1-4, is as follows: DTGVSQNPRHKITKRGQNVTFRCDPISEHNRLYWYRQTLGQGPEFLTYFQNEAQLEKSRLLSDRFSAERPKGSFSTLEIQRTEQGDSAMYLCASRRSGGGRTNEKLFFGSGTQLSVL.

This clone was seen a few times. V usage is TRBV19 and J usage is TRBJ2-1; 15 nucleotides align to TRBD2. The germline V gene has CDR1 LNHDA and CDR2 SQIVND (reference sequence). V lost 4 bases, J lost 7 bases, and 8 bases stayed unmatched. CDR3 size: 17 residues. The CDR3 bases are TGTGCCAGTAGTACCCGGACTAGCGGGGGGGCCCTGAATGAGCAGTTCTTC. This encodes CASSTRTSGGALNEQFF.

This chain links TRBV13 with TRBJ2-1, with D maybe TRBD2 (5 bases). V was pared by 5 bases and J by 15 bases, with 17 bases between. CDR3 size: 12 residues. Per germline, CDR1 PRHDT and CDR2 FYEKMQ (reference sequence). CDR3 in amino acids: CASSDHPGVSFF. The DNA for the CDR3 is TGTGCCAGCAGCGACCACCCCGGGGTTTCGTTCTTC.